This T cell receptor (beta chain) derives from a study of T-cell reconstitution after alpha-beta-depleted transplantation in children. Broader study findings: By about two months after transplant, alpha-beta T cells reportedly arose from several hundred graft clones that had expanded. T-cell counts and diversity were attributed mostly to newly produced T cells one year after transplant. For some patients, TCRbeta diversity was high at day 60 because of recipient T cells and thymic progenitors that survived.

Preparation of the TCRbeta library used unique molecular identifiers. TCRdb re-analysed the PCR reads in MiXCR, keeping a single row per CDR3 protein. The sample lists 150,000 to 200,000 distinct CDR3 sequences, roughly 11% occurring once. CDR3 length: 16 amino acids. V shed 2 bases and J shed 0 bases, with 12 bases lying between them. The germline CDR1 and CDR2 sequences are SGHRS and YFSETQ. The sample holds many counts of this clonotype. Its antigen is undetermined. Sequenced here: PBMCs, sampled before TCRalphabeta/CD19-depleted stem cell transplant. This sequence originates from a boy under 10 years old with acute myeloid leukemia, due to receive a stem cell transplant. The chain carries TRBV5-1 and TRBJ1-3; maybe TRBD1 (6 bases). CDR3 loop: CASSFEQGSSGNTIYF. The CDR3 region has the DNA TGCGCCAGCAGCTTTGAACAGGGCAGCTCTGGAAACACCATATATTTT.